This T cell receptor (beta chain) was documented in a study of blood T cells in healthy people across ages. A sample-barcoded 5' primer and a J-beta primer mix were used in a second PCR of roughly 6 to 12 cycles. MiXCR, applied by TCRdb to the 5' RACE reads, yields one record per CDR3 protein. Here the sample spans about 640,000 distinct CDR3 sequences, 58% being singletons. This CDR3 is built from 13 residues. Trimming took 3 bases from V and 6 from J, leaving 6 bases between them. This sequence originates from a man in his sixties in good health. V and J are TRBV12-3 or TRBV12-4 and TRBJ2-6, with D hard to call. The sequenced material came from blood. Here the CDR3 DNA reads TGTGCCAGCAGTTTCACGGTGGCCAACGTCCTGACTTTC. Its translation is CASSFTVANVLTF.